The clone carrying this T cell receptor (beta chain) was recorded a few times. Its antigen is still unknown. The V and J ends lost 2 bases and 3 bases, in that order; junction bases with no gene match: 3. CDR1 and CDR2 from the germline V gene are SGHDT and YYEEEE. The CDR3 covers 15 residues. This record comes from a study of blood T cells in healthy people across ages. The second PCR ran about 7 to 12 cycles with a sample-barcoded 5' primer and J-beta primers. TCRdb redid the calling of the 5' RACE reads with MiXCR, one entry per CDR3 protein. The data contain around 870,000 distinct CDR3 sequences, 29% of them singletons. Findings of the study overall: Possibly confounding the expanded clonotype changes was the fact that donor CMV status was unknown.

The receptor was derived from a woman older than 75 in good health. The sample comprised blood. This chain connects TRBV5-6 to TRBJ2-2, with 8 nucleotides matching TRBD2. CDR3 loop: CASSLAGAHTGELFF. DNA of the CDR3: TGTGCCAGCAGCTTAGCGGGGGCGCACACCGGGGAGCTGTTTTTT.